This T cell receptor beta chain was observed in a study of blood T cells in healthy people across ages. The study, taken as a whole, reports: Higher diversity, along with more naive CD4+ cells, distinguished long-lived donors from aged donors. Possibly confounding the expanded clonotype changes was the fact that donor CMV status was unknown.

CDR1 and CDR2 from the germline V gene are MNHNY and SVGAGI (reference sequence). The V end lost 2 bases, the J end lost 2 bases, and 15 bases lay between the germline ends. The CDR3 contains 16 residues. The second PCR ran about 6 to 11 cycles with a sample-barcoded 5' primer and J-beta primers. From the 5' RACE reads, TCRdb called clonotypes with MiXCR, one entry per CDR3 protein. This table holds around 1.7 million distinct CDR3 sequences, 28% found once. Details on this clonotype: What it recognizes is unknown.

The origin of this receptor is a woman aged 25-40 years in good health. V and J are TRBV6-6 and TRBJ2-5; D gene uncertain. Material for sequencing was blood. The CDR3 loop is CASSYNPHSRQETQYF. The CDR3 bases are TGTGCCAGCAGTTACAACCCCCACTCTCGTCAAGAGACCCAGTACTTC.